This is a list of T cell receptor beta chains from one sample in a study of blood T cell repertoires in COVID-19. Only in-frame clones appear in the TCRdb table, and some are missing; sequencing was by immunoSEQ multiplex PCR. The repertoire holds some 170,000 clones, with more than 75% as singletons. Sequencing used PBMCs or T cells enriched from blood (not recorded which). These TCRs come from a human donor with acute COVID-19. The donor label of this sample is uncertain. The CDR3 runs from the conserved cysteine through the conserved F or W. A D gene is named only where the DNA matches it firmly. Some rows mark clone size as missing; the rest say once, few, many or name a class of expanded clone.

NA	TRBJ2-3	TRBV19	NA	TGTGCCAGTAGTATAGCGGGCACAGATACGCAGTATTTT	CASSIAGTDTQYF
NA	TRBJ2-2	TRBV11-2	NA	TGTGCCAGCAGCTTAGCCTGGAACACCGGGGAGCTGTTTTTT	CASSLAWNTGELFF
NA	TRBJ2-7	TRBV3-1/TRBV3-2	NA	TGTGCCAGCAGCCCGCCTGGACGGGACTACGAGCAGTACTTC	CASSPPGRDYEQYF
TRBD1	TRBJ1-6	TRBV5-1	NA	TGCGCCAGCAGCTGGACACCCGACAGGGGAAATTCACCCCTCCACTTT	CASSWTPDRGNSPLHF
NA	TRBJ2-3	TRBV3-1/TRBV3-2	NA	TGTGCCAGCAGCCAAGAATCTGACTCCTTCAGGGCAGATACGCAGTATTTT	CASSQESDSFRADTQYF
NA	TRBJ1-1	TRBV11-2	NA	TGTGCCAGCAGCTTCTCCCGGAGGGAGGGCACTGAAGCTTTCTTT	CASSFSRREGTEAFF
NA	TRBJ2-1	TRBV7-9	NA	TGTGCCAGCAGCTTAAACAGGGTTGGTACGAATGAGCAGTTCTTC	CASSLNRVGTNEQFF
NA	TRBJ1-6	TRBV2	once	TGTGCCAGCAGTGGGTTCAGGGGCAATAATTCACCCCTCCACTTT	CASSGFRGNNSPLHF
TRBD2	TRBJ2-3	TRBV6-2/TRBV6-3	NA	TGTGCCAGCAGTTCAAGCGGGGGGGCCACAGATACGCAGTATTTT	CASSSSGGATDTQYF
NA	TRBJ2-7	TRBV7-3	NA	TGTGCCAGCAGCTTAGGAGGGAAAACCTACGAGCAGTACTTC	CASSLGGKTYEQYF
NA	TRBJ1-4	TRBV28	NA	TGTGCCAGCAGTTTAGGGGGCAGTAATGAAAAACTGTTTTTT	CASSLGGSNEKLFF
NA	TRBJ1-4	TRBV30	NA	TGTGCCTGGAGTGCAGGGACAACTAATGAAAAACTGTTTTTT	CAWSAGTTNEKLFF
NA	TRBJ2-1	TRBV7-3	NA	TGTGCCAGCAGCTTAAACCCCCTTTTAGCGACCTCCTACAATGAGCAGTTCTTC	CASSLNPLLATSYNEQFF
TRBD1	TRBJ1-1	TRBV7-8	few	TGTGCCAGCAGTCTAACAGGGGAGACTGAAGCTTTCTTT	CASSLTGETEAFF
TRBD1	TRBJ1-4	TRBV6-6	NA	TGTGCCAGCAGTTTCCAGGGGACAGGGAATGAAAAACTGTTTTTT	CASSFQGTGNEKLFF
NA	TRBJ1-2	TRBV7-9	NA	TGTGCCAGCACCACCAACCGGGGGAGGGTGAGGTACACCTTC	CASTTNRGRVRYTF
NA	TRBJ2-1	TRBV7-9	few	TGTGCCAGCAGCTTAGGCCAGGGAGGCGGTGGAAATGAGCAGTTCTTC	CASSLGQGGGGNEQFF
NA	TRBJ2-3	TRBV10-3	NA	TGTGCCATCAGTGAGCCCCAGGGTAGCACAGATACGCAGTATTTT	CAISEPQGSTDTQYF
NA	TRBJ2-3	TRBV6-4	NA	TGTGCCAGCAGTACAGGAACGACAGATACGCAGTATTTT	CASSTGTTDTQYF
TRBD1	TRBJ1-1	TRBV27	once	TGTGCCAGCACCTCAGGGGGGCCCACTGAAGCTTTCTTT	CASTSGGPTEAFF
TRBD2	TRBJ2-1	TRBV29-1	few	TGCAGCGTGGAAGCGGGGTCTACCTACAATGAGCAGTTCTTC	CSVEAGSTYNEQFF
NA	TRBJ1-6	TRBV7-3	NA	TGTGCCAGCAGCTTAGGGGGCGCGGATTCACCCCTCCACTTT	CASSLGGADSPLHF
NA	TRBJ1-4	TRBV5-6	few	TGTGCCAGCAGCTTGGCGGGGGGTGCAACTAATGAAAAACTGTTTTTT	CASSLAGGATNEKLFF
NA	TRBJ1-3	TRBV4-1	NA	TGCGCCAGCAGCCAGGCCCACTCTGGAAACACCATATATTTT	CASSQAHSGNTIYF
TRBD1	TRBJ1-2	TRBV19	NA	TGTGCCAGTAGTATCGGACAGGGGTCGACTAACTATGGCTACACCTTC	CASSIGQGSTNYGYTF
NA	TRBJ1-5	TRBV4-1	few	TGCGCCAGCAGCCAAGATCTAACAGGGTTAGTGGGCAGCAATCAGCCCCAGCATTTT	CASSQDLTGLVGSNQPQHF
NA	TRBJ1-2	TRBV27	NA	TGTGCCAGCAGCGCAGGGTTTGGGGATGGCTACACCTTC	CASSAGFGDGYTF
TRBD1	TRBJ1-2	TRBV4-2	NA	TGTGCCAGCAGCCAAGGACAGGGGACCGCCTATGGCTACACCTTC	CASSQGQGTAYGYTF
NA	TRBJ2-1	TRBV7-3	NA	TGTGCCAGCAGCTTAATACAGGGAAGCTCCTACAATGAGCAGTTCTTC	CASSLIQGSSYNEQFF
NA	TRBJ2-3	TRBV5-1	NA	TGCGCCAGCAGCCCACTCGGAGAGGGCACAGATACGCAGTATTTT	CASSPLGEGTDTQYF
TRBD2	TRBJ2-7	TRBV6-5	once	TGTGCCAGCAGTTACTCGAATCTGGGCGGGGGCTACGAGCAGTACTTC	CASSYSNLGGGYEQYF
NA	TRBJ2-5	TRBV5-1	NA	TGCGCCAGCAGCCCCGTAGTACAAGAGACCCAGTACTTC	CASSPVVQETQYF
NA	TRBJ2-2	TRBV7-2	NA	TGTGCCAGCAGCTTAGATAGCACTGAACTGCGTTATTTTCCCGGGGAGCTGTTTTTT	CASSLDSTELRYFPGELFF
TRBD1	TRBJ1-2	TRBV9	NA	TGTGCCAGCAGCGTAGACGCCGGACAGGGTGCTGGCTACACCTTC	CASSVDAGQGAGYTF
TRBD1	TRBJ1-2	TRBV2	NA	TGTGCCAGCGGCCGGGACAGAACTAACTATGGCTACACCTTC	CASGRDRTNYGYTF
NA	TRBJ2-3	TRBV29-1	once	TGCAGCGTGGAACAGGGAAATATTCTCACAGATACGCAGTATTTT	CSVEQGNILTDTQYF
NA	TRBJ2-3	TRBV6-5	NA	TGTGCCAGCAGGGCCACTAGCGATACGCAGTATTTT	CASRATSDTQYF
TRBD1	TRBJ2-2	TRBV4-2	NA	TGTGCCAGCAGCCCACAGGGACAGGGGGCGCGCACCGGGGAGCTGTTTTTT	CASSPQGQGARTGELFF
NA	TRBJ2-5	TRBV12-3/TRBV12-4	NA	TGTGCCAGCAGACCCGGGGGAGTGGAGACCCAGTACTTC	CASRPGGVETQYF
NA	TRBJ1-1	TRBV18	few	TGTGCCAGCTCACCCCCTGGGCCTTACACTGAAGCTTTCTTT	CASSPPGPYTEAFF
TRBD1	TRBJ1-2	TRBV10-3	NA	TGTGCCATCACCGGGACAGGACAAGCTAACTATGGCTACACCTTC	CAITGTGQANYGYTF
NA	TRBJ2-3	TRBV5-6	NA	TGTGCCAGCAGCCCGAGGACAGCGGATGATACGCAGTATTTT	CASSPRTADDTQYF
NA	TRBJ1-5	TRBV12-3/TRBV12-4	few	TGTGCCAGCAGGTCATCCGGGGAGCCCCAGCATTTT	CASRSSGEPQHF
TRBD1	TRBJ2-2	TRBV30	NA	TGTGCCTGGAGGGGTGGGGGACAGTCCGGGGAGCTGTTTTTT	CAWRGGGQSGELFF
NA	TRBJ2-7	TRBV9	NA	TGTGCCAGCAGCGTAGATATCAAACAGGAGCTCTACGAGCAGTACTTC	CASSVDIKQELYEQYF
TRBD2	TRBJ2-2	TRBV19	NA	TGTGCCAGTAGTATATCCGGGGGGGCCGGGGAGCTGTTTTTT	CASSISGGAGELFF
TRBD2	TRBJ2-3	TRBV7-3	NA	TGTGCCAGCAGCTTAACCCTAGCGGGGGGCACAGATACGCAGTATTTT	CASSLTLAGGTDTQYF
NA	TRBJ1-1	TRBV27	NA	TGTGCCAGCAGGCCTGAGCCCGGTGGAGGCACTGAAGCTTTCTTT	CASRPEPGGGTEAFF
TRBD1	TRBJ1-6	TRBV28	NA	TGTGCCAGCATCCTCAGGGGGCAGAGTTCACCCCTCCACTTT	CASILRGQSSPLHF
NA	TRBJ2-5	TRBV4-1	NA	TGCGCCAGCAGCCAAGATCACAATCGGGGTACGGAGACCCAGTACTTC	CASSQDHNRGTETQYF
NA	TRBJ1-1	TRBV4-2	NA	TGTGCCAGCAGCCAAGATCTAGTGAGTGACACTGAAGCTTTCTTT	CASSQDLVSDTEAFF
NA	TRBJ2-1	TRBV3-1/TRBV3-2	once	TGTGCCAGCAGCCCACCCGGGGAATTTAAGTTGCAGTTCTTC	CASSPPGEFKLQFF
TRBD1	TRBJ2-5	TRBV5-1	NA	TGCGCCAGCAGCTTGGGACAGGGCGGAGAGACCCAGTACTTC	CASSLGQGGETQYF
TRBD1	TRBJ1-1	TRBV9	NA	TGTGCCAGCAGCGAGGACAGGGGGCTGAACACTGAAGCTTTCTTT	CASSEDRGLNTEAFF
NA	TRBJ2-2	TRBV24-1	NA	TGTGCCACCAGTGGCAGGACCGGGGAGCTGTTTTTT	CATSGRTGELFF
NA	TRBJ2-2	TRBV18	NA	TGTGCCAGCTCACCATCTAGGAACACCGGGGAGCTGTTTTTT	CASSPSRNTGELFF
TRBD2	TRBJ2-3	TRBV7-9	once	TGTGCCAGCAGCTTACGGCGGGGGGGCAGGTCAGATACGCAGTATTTT	CASSLRRGGRSDTQYF
NA	TRBJ1-2	TRBV28	NA	TGTGCCAGCAGTTTATTTGGACTAGAGAATGCGAACTATGGCTACACCTTC	CASSLFGLENANYGYTF
TRBD2	TRBJ2-5	TRBV7-9	NA	TGTGCCAGCAGCTCGGAGACTAGCGGGGGGGTTAAGACCCAGTACTTC	CASSSETSGGVKTQYF
TRBD1	TRBJ2-1	TRBV28	NA	TGTGCCAGCTTTACGGGACAGGGTACAGGGGTGCAGTTCTTC	CASFTGQGTGVQFF